The 15 T cell receptor beta chains presented below share a single source sample, sequenced in a study of cytomegalovirus exposure and HLA in healthy donors. PCR involved 60 Vbeta and 13 Jbeta primers. Measured with immunoSEQ multiplex PCR; TCRdb has only the in-frame clones, and not every one. The specimen's table records roughly 57,000 clones. Sequencing used PBMCs. Receptor source: a woman aged 25 to 39 in good health and CMV-seropositive.

The chain links TRBV15 to TRBJ2-1, with D possibly being TRBD1 (5 bases). The CDR3 sequence is 14 residues long. V lost 1 base to trimming and J lost 5 bases, with 9 bases between them. The V gene's germline CDR1 is LNHNV and CDR2 YYDKDF (reference sequence). CDR3 amino acids: CATSRGQGDNEQFF. For the CDR3, the DNA is TGTGCCACCAGCAGAGGGCAAGGGGACAATGAGCAGTTCTTC.

The chain uses TRBV28 and TRBJ1-1, with D tentatively TRBD1 (5 bases). CDR3 length: 15 residues. Germline V gene sequence: CDR1 MDHEN, CDR2 SYDVKM. Trimming removed 6 bases from V and 4 bases from J, with 18 bases in between. CDR3: CASRGSGDRGTEAFF. The CDR3 DNA is TGTGCCAGCAGGGGCTCGGGGGATAGGGGCACTGAAGCTTTCTTT.

The rearrangement uses TRBV12-5 and TRBJ2-7; 11 nucleotides line up with TRBD2. The junction had 6 bases not matched to a gene; V was cut back by 2 bases and J by 0 bases. Germline CDR1 and CDR2: LGHNT and FRNRAP. The CDR3 is 17 residues long. The CDR3 DNA is TGTGCTAGTGGTTTGTACTTGGGACTAGCGGCCTCCTACGAGCAGTACTTC. Translation gives CASGLYLGLAASYEQYF. The full variable domain, rest sourced from reference TRBV12-5 and TRBJ2-7, is DARVTQTPRHKVTEMGQEVTMRCQPILGHNTVFWYRQTMMQGLELLAYFRNRAPLDDSGMPKDRFSAEMPDATLATLKIQPSEPRDSAVYFCASGLYLGLAASYEQYFGPGTRLTVT.

The chain carries TRBV6-5 and TRBJ1-1; D may be TRBD1 (6 bases). The CDR3 has 15 amino acids. Germline values: CDR1 MNHEY, CDR2 SVGAGI. Trimming took off 2 bases at V and 2 bases at J, with 12 bases between the two ends. CDR3 nucleotides: TGTGCCAGCAGTTACGCGGGGGCGCTCAACACTGAAGCTTTCTTT. Protein product: CASSYAGALNTEAFF.

CDR3 region: CSVGAGGNQPQHF. The CDR3 DNA reads TGCAGCGTTGGGGCGGGAGGCAATCAGCCCCAGCATTTT. The gene calls are TRBV29-1 and TRBJ1-5; D not resolved. Trimming cost V 4 bases and J 2 bases, with 9 bases left between them. CDR3 size: 13 residues. In germline, CDR1 is SQVTM, CDR2 ANQGSEA.

This rearrangement joins TRBV5-4 to TRBJ2-5, with TRBD2 as a possible D gene (5 bases). The CDR3 contains 12 residues. Germline CDR1 reads SGHNT; CDR2 reads YYREEE (reference sequence). V was shortened by 0 bases and J by 13 bases, with 13 bases between the two germline ends. CDR3: CASSLEGERWYF. The CDR3 nucleotides read TGTGCCAGCAGCTTGGAGGGAGAGAGATGGTACTTC.

This chain links TRBV11-3 with TRBJ2-1; D is possibly TRBD2 (5 bases). This CDR3 comprises 14 residues. Germline loops: CDR1 SGHNT, CDR2 YENEEA. V lost 6 bases and J lost 5, with 14 bases in between. The CDR3 DNA follows: TGTGCCAGCAGGCGGCTCGGGGTAGACAATGAGCAGTTCTTC. It is translated as CASRRLGVDNEQFF. Together with reference TRBV11-3 and TRBJ2-1, the CDR3 gives the full variable domain: EAGVVQSPRYKIIEKKQPVAFWCNPISGHNTLYWYLQNLGQGPELLIRYENEEAVDDSQLPKDRFSAERLKGVDSTLKIQPAELGDSAVYLCASRRLGVDNEQFFGPGTRLTVL.

The chain recombines TRBV15 with TRBJ2-7; D is perhaps TRBD1 (6 bases). V gave up 3 bases and J gave up 3 bases, with 15 bases separating them. The CDR3 loop spans 15 amino acids. The germline gives CDR1 LNHNV, CDR2 YYDKDF (reference sequence). The DNA for the CDR3 is TGTGCCACCAGCAGGGAACAGGGAGTGGGCTACGAGCAGTACTTC. Its translation: CATSREQGVGYEQYF.

V gene TRBV13 combines with J gene TRBJ2-3; 9 nucleotides line up with TRBD2. This CDR3 has 16 amino acids. Germline CDR1 reads PRHDT; CDR2 reads FYEKMQ (reference sequence). Trimming took 4 bases from V and 0 from J; bases not matched to a gene: 5. Here the CDR3 reads CASSSRGGPSTDTQYF. The CDR3 DNA is TGTGCCAGCAGCTCGCGGGGGGGGCCTAGCACAGATACGCAGTATTTT.

This rearrangement joins TRBV10-1 to TRBJ1-5; no clear D. Germline V CDR1 and CDR2: WNHNN, SYGVQD (reference sequence). Trimming removed 0 bases at V and 6 bases at J, with 9 bases between. The CDR3 runs to 14 residues. The CDR3 here is CASSESSSGQPQHF. In DNA form, the CDR3 reads TGCGCCAGCAGTGAGTCAAGCTCGGGTCAGCCCCAGCATTTT.

V usage is TRBV2 and J usage is TRBJ1-2; no definite D call. The CDR3 contains 17 residues. CDR1 is SNHLY, CDR2 FYNNEI, per germline. V dropped 3 bases and J dropped 4 bases, with 21 bases sitting between them. CDR3: CASSDPPGGGGSYGYTF. The CDR3, as DNA: TGTGCCAGCAGTGACCCCCCGGGTGGAGGAGGTAGCTATGGCTACACCTTC. The full variable domain, rest sourced from reference TRBV2 and TRBJ1-2, is EPEVTQTPSHQVTQMGQEVILRCVPISNHLYFYWYRQILGQKVEFLVSFYNNEISEKSEIFDDQFSVERPDGSNFTLKIRSTKLEDSAMYFCASSDPPGGGGSYGYTFGSGTRLTVV.

V and J are TRBV6-5 and TRBJ1-4, with 7 bases matching TRBD1. CDR3 length: 14 residues. With V trimmed by 4 bases and J by 5 bases, 4 bases remained unmatched. Germline V gene data show CDR1 as MNHEY and CDR2 as SVGAGI. The CDR3, as DNA: TGTGCCAGCAGTTCAGACAGGGTGAATGAAAAACTGTTTTTT. Translated, it gives CASSSDRVNEKLFF.

CDR3 coding DNA: TGTGCCAGCAGTTTATTGTACACTACCGATGAAAAACTGTTTTTT. This translates into CASSLLYTTDEKLFF. The chain recombines TRBV28 with TRBJ1-4; D remains unclear. The germline gives CDR1 MDHEN, CDR2 SYDVKM. This CDR3 is built from 15 residues. Trimming removed 1 base at V and 6 bases at J, with 12 bases between.

The chain couples TRBV5-3 to TRBJ1-2, with 8 bases lining up with TRBD1. TRBV5-3 counts as an open reading frame of uncertain function. The CDR3 loop spans 13 amino acids. V lost 4 bases and J lost 5; bases outside the gene matches: 4. The chain's CDR3 is CARSPGQAYGYTF. CDR3 in DNA: TGTGCCAGAAGCCCGGGACAGGCGTATGGCTACACCTTC.

The chain couples TRBV5-1 to TRBJ1-6; TRBD1 agrees at 8 bases. Germline CDR1 is SGHRS and CDR2 is YFSETQ. V lost 4 bases and J lost 8; bases outside the gene matches: 8. CDR3 length: 15 amino acids. DNA of the CDR3: TGCGCCAGCAGCCCTGGGACAGGAGATGATTCACCCCTCCACTTT. Translation: CASSPGTGDDSPLHF.